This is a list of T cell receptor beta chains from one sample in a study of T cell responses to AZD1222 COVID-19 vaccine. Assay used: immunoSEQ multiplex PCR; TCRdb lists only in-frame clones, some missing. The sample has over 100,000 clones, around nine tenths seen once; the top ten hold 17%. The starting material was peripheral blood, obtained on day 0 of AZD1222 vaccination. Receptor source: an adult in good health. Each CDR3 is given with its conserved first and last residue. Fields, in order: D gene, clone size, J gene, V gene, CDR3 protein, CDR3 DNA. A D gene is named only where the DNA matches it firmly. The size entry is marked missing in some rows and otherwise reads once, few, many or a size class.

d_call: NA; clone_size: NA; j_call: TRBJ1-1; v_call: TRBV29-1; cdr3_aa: CSVWSRLDTEAFF; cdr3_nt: TGCAGCGTGTGGTCGAGGTTGGACACTGAAGCTTTCTTT
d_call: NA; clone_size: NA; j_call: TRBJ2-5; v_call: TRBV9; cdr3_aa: CASSGTGTLQETQYF; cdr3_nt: TGTGCCAGCAGCGGAACCGGGACCCTCCAAGAGACCCAGTACTTC
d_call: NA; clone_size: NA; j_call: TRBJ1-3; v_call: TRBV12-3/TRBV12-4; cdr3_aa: CASSPGNTIYF; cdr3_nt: TGTGCCAGCAGTCCTGGAAACACCATATATTTT
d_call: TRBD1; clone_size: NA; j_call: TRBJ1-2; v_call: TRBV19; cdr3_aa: CASSIQGTGNGYTF; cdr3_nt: TGTGCCAGTAGTATTCAAGGGACAGGGAATGGCTACACCTTC
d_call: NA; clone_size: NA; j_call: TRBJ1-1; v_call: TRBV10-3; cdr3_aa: CAISESGGRRIQAFF; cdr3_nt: TGTGCCATCAGTGAGTCGGGGGGGCGCAGGATTCAAGCTTTCTTT
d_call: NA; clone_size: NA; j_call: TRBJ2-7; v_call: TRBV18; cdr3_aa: CASSPTLTYEQYF; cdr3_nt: TGTGCCAGCTCACCGACACTCACCTACGAGCAGTACTTC
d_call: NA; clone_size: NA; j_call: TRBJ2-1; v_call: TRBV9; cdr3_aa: CASSVQGWGARYNEQFF; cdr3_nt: TGTGCCAGCAGCGTACAGGGGTGGGGGGCCCGATACAATGAGCAGTTCTTC
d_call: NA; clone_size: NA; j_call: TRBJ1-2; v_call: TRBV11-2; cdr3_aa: CASSSHRQITNYGYTF; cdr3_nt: TGTGCCAGCAGCTCCCACCGACAGATCACTAACTATGGCTACACCTTC
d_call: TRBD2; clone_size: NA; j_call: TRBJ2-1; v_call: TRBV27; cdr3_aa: CASRSSGGANNEQFF; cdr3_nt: TGTGCCAGCAGAAGTAGCGGGGGGGCTAACAATGAGCAGTTCTTC
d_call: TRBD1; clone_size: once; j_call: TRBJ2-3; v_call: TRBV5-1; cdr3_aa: CASRFTGERATDTQYF; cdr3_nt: TGCGCCAGCAGGTTTACAGGGGAGAGGGCCACAGATACGCAGTATTTT
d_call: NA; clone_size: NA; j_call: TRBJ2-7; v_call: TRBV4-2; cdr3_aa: CASSHPRSYEQYF; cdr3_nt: TGTGCCAGCAGCCACCCCCGCTCCTACGAGCAGTACTTC
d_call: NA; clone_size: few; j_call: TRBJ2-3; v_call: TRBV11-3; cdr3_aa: CASSYSSSTDTQYF; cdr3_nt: TGTGCCAGCAGCTATAGCAGCAGCACAGATACGCAGTATTTT
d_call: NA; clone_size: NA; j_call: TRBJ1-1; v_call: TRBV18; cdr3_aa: CASSPGGMNTEAFF; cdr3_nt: TGTGCCAGCTCACCAGGGGGTATGAACACTGAAGCTTTCTTT
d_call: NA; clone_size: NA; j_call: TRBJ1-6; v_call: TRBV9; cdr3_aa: CASSGGHSSSYNSPLHF; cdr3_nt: TGTGCCAGCAGTGGGGGACACTCAAGCTCCTATAATTCACCCCTCCACTTT
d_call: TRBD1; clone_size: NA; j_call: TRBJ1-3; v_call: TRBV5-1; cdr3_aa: CASSLGVTGVGNTIYF; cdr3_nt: TGCGCCAGCAGCTTGGGAGTGACAGGGGTCGGAAACACCATATATTTT
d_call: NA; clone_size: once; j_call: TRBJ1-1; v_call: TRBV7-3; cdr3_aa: CASSLTRDRNTEAFF; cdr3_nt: TGTGCCAGCAGCTTAACGAGAGACAGGAACACTGAAGCTTTCTTT
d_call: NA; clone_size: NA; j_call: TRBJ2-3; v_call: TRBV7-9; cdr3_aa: CASSYGGPSDTQYF; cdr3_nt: TGTGCCAGCAGCTATGGGGGCCCATCAGATACGCAGTATTTT
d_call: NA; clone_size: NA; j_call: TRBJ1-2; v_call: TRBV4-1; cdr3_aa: CASSQDLDGGRVYGYTF; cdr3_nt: TGCGCCAGCAGCCAAGATCTGGACGGGGGCAGAGTCTATGGCTACACCTTC
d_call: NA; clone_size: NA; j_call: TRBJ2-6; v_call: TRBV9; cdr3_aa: CASSVADRGAGAGANVLTF; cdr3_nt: TGTGCCAGCAGCGTAGCTGATCGGGGGGCAGGGGCTGGGGCCAACGTCCTGACTTTC
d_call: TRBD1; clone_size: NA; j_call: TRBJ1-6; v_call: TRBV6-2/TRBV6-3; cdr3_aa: CASSGGQGRVGSPLHF; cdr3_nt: TGTGCCAGCAGTGGAGGACAGGGTCGAGTGGGGTCACCCCTCCACTTT
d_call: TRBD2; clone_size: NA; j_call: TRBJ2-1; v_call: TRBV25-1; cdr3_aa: CASGESRSSGNEQFF; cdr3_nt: TGTGCCAGTGGGGAGAGCCGGTCTAGCGGCAATGAGCAGTTCTTC
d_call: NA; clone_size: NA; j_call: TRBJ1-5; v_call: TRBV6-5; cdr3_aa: CASSYADNQPQHF; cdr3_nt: TGTGCCAGCAGTTACGCGGACAATCAGCCCCAGCATTTT
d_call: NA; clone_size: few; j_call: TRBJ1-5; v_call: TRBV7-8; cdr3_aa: CASSLAGTNQPQHF; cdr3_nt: TGTGCCAGCAGCCTGGCAGGGACCAATCAGCCCCAGCATTTT
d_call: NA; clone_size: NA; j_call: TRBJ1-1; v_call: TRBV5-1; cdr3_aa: CASCRQSLCTEAFF; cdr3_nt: TGCGCCAGCTGTCGACAATCCTTGTGCACTGAAGCTTTCTTT
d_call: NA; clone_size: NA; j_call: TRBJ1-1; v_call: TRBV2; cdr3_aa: CARERQSWNTEAFF; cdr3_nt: TGTGCCAGAGAGAGACAGTCTTGGAACACTGAAGCTTTCTTT
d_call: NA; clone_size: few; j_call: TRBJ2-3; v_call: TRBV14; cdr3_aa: CASSNRHGTDTQYF; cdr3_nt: TGTGCCAGCAGCAATAGACACGGCACAGATACGCAGTATTTT
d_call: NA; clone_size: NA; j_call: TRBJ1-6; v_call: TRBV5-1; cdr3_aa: CASSLALGSNSPLHF; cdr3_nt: TGCGCCAGCAGCTTGGCACTAGGGAGTAATTCACCCCTCCACTTT
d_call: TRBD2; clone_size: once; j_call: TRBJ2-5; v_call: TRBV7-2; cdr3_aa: CASSLASGRGETQYF; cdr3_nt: TGTGCCAGCAGCTTAGCGAGCGGGAGGGGGGAGACCCAGTACTTC
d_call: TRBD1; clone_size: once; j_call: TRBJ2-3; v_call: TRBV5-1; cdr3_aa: CASSLAGRGSTDTQYF; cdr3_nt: TGCGCCAGCAGCTTGGCGGGCAGGGGGTCCACAGATACGCAGTATTTT
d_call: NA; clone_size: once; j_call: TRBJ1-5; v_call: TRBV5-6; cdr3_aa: CASSLVGDLSNQPQHF; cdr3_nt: TGTGCCAGCAGCTTGGTCGGGGACCTTAGCAATCAGCCCCAGCATTTT
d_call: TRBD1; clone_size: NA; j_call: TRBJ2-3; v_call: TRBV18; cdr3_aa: CASSPQQGRLADTQYF; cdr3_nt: TGTGCCAGCTCACCACAACAGGGGCGCTTGGCAGATACGCAGTATTTT
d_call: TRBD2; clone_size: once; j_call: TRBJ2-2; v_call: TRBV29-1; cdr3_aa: CSVVSSGAPNTGELFF; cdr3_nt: TGCAGCGTTGTTTCTAGCGGAGCGCCAAACACCGGGGAGCTGTTTTTT
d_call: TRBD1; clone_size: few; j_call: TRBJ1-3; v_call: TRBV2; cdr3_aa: CASTVGGQGGNTIYF; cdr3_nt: TGTGCCAGCACCGTCGGGGGACAGGGTGGAAACACCATATATTTT
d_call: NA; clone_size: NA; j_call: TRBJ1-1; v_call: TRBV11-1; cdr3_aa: CASSSYPRDTEAFF; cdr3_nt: TGTGCCAGCAGCTCCTACCCTAGGGACACTGAAGCTTTCTTT
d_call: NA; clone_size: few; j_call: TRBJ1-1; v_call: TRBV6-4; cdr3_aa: CASSISGGPDTEAFF; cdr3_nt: TGTGCCAGCAGTATCTCTGGGGGGCCCGACACTGAAGCTTTCTTT
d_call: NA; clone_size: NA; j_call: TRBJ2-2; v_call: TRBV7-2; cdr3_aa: CASSLATMDGMNTGELFF; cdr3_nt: TGTGCCAGCAGCTTAGCGACGATGGACGGGATGAACACCGGGGAGCTGTTTTTT
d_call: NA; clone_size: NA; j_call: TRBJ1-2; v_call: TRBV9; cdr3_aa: CASSVGQPLYGYTF; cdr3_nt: TGTGCCAGCAGCGTCGGACAGCCACTGTATGGCTACACCTTC
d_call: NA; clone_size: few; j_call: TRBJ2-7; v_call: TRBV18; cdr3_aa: CASSPPREQGPLKAYEQYF; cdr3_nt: TGTGCCAGCTCACCACCCCGAGAGCAGGGGCCACTAAAGGCCTACGAGCAGTACTTC
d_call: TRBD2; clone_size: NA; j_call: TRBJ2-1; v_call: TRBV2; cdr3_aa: CASRRTSGGRAKDNEQFF; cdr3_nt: TGTGCCAGCAGACGGACTAGCGGGGGCCGGGCGAAGGACAATGAGCAGTTCTTC
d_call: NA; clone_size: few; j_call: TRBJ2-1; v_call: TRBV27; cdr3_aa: CASTGGGISYNEQFF; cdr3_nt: TGTGCCAGCACTGGAGGGGGCATCTCCTACAATGAGCAGTTCTTC
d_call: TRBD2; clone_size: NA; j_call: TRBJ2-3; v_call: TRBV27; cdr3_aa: CASRLAGSDTQYF; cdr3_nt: TGTGCCAGCAGGTTAGCGGGGTCAGATACGCAGTATTTT
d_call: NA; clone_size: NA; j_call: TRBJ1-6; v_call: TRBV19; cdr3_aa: CASSMFARGAVDSPLHF; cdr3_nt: TGTGCCAGTAGTATGTTCGCGAGAGGGGCAGTGGATTCACCCCTCCACTTT
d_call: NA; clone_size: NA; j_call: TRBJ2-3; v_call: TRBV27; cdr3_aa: CASSRLPLRTDTQYF; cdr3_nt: TGTGCCAGCAGTCGACTCCCCCTTCGCACAGATACGCAGTATTTT
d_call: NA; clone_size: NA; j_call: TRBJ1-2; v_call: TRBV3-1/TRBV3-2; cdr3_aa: CASSQGAGRINYGYTF; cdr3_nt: TGTGCCAGCAGCCAAGGGGCAGGCCGCATTAACTATGGCTACACCTTC
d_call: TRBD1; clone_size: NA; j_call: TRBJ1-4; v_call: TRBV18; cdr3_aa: CASSGRGTNEKLFF; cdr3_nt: TGTGCCAGCTCCGGCAGGGGGACTAATGAAAAACTGTTTTTT
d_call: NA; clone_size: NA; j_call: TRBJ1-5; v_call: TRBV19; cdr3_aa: CASRPGNVGPQHF; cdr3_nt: TGTGCCAGTAGACCCGGGAACGTCGGGCCCCAGCATTTT
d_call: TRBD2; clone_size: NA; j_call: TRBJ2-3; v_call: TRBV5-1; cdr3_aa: CASSNLAASTDTQYF; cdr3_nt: TGCGCCAGCAGCAATCTAGCGGCCAGCACAGATACGCAGTATTTT
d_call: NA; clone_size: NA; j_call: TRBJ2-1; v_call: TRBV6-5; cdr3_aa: CASSSRDGSYNEQFF; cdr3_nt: TGTGCCAGCAGTAGCCGGGACGGGTCCTACAATGAGCAGTTCTTC